The present entry profiles one TCR beta chain with its context. The antigen remains unidentified. Clones were read by immunoSEQ multiplex PCR, and TCRdb kept only the in-frame ones, dropping some. The table lists 200,000 or so clones, about 94% of them singletons, with roughly 0.99% in the top ten. The data stem from a study of T cell responses to AZD1222 COVID-19 vaccine. Per germline, CDR1 MRHNA and CDR2 SNTAGT. Trimming cost V 0 bases and J 4 bases; bases outside gene matches: 3. The CDR3 is 16 amino acids. Findings and caveats of the study: Repertoire sampling happened only post peak T cell response. Most donors were white British, females outnumbered males, and clonal diversity was possibly underestimated.

The rearrangement links TRBV6-4 to TRBJ2-1; TRBD2 matches at 10 bases. The specimen comprised peripheral blood, sampled 28 days after the second AZD1222 dose. The source of this sequence is an adult who received the AZD1222 COVID-19 vaccine. The chain's CDR3 is CASSDSAGGPYNEQFF. The CDR3 DNA reads as TGTGCCAGCAGTGACTCAGCGGGGGGGCCTTACAATGAGCAGTTCTTC.